These 17 T cell receptor beta chains originate from one sample sequenced in a study of blood T cells in healthy people across ages. With a J-beta primer mix and a sample-barcoded 5' primer, a second PCR ran roughly 6 to 11 cycles. TCRdb independently ran MiXCR on the 5' RACE reads; one entry per CDR3 protein. Seen here are about 680,000 distinct CDR3 sequences, 45% to 50% observed once, and the top ten hold around 32%. Sequencing was performed on blood. These receptors were taken from a woman aged 55-69 years in good health.

V gene TRBV29-1 combines with J gene TRBJ2-1, with D unresolved. CDR3 length: 12 residues. The germline V and J ends were trimmed by 4 bases and 8 bases, with 12 bases remaining between them. The germline V gene has CDR1 SQVTM and CDR2 ANQGSEA. The CDR3 DNA follows: TGCAGCGTTGTAAAAGGGCTCCATGAGCAGTTCTTC. Amino acid sequence: CSVVKGLHEQFF.

This clonotype showed up just a few times. The chain joins TRBV7-2 to TRBJ2-1; no definite D call. CDR1 and CDR2 from the germline V gene are SGHTA and FQGNSA. The CDR3 covers 14 residues. V was trimmed by 1 base and J by 6 bases, leaving 10 bases between them. The CDR3, as DNA: TGTGCCAGCAGCTTAGGAACGCAACCCAATGAGCAGTTCTTC. Encoded protein: CASSLGTQPNEQFF. Based on the CDR3 plus reference TRBV7-2 and TRBJ2-1, the full variable domain is GAGVSQSPSNKVTEKGKDVELRCDPISGHTALYWYRQSLGQGLEFLIYFQGNSAPDKSGLPSDRFSAERTGGSVSTLTIQRTQQEDSAVYLCASSLGTQPNEQFFGPGTRLTVL.

This clonotype was seen only a few times. The chain is built from TRBV7-3 and TRBJ2-1; TRBD1 agrees at 8 bases. The CDR3 loop spans 16 amino acids. Germline CDR1 and CDR2: SGHTA and FQGTGA. The V and J ends lost 5 bases and 7 bases, in that order; junction bases with no gene match: 13. The CDR3 loop reads CASSRMGQGALNEQFF. CDR3 nucleotides: TGTGCCAGCAGCCGGATGGGCCAGGGGGCTCTTAATGAGCAGTTCTTC. Filled out from reference TRBV7-3 and TRBJ2-1, the complete variable domain reads GAGVSQTPSNKVTEKGKYVELRCDPISGHTALYWYRQSLGQGPEFLIYFQGTGAADDSGLPNDRFFAVRPEGSVSTLKIQRTERGDSAVYLCASSRMGQGALNEQFFGPGTRLTVL.

The table lists this clonotype with a few counts. The chain uses TRBV6-2 or TRBV6-3 and TRBJ2-7; TRBD1 or TRBD2 may be the D gene (6 bases each). Trimming removed 8 bases from V and 0 bases from J, with 17 bases in between. Germline CDR1 and CDR2: MNHEY and SVGEGT. The CDR3 spans 15 residues. CDR3: CASEGGGKASYEQYF. CDR3 nucleotide sequence: TGTGCCAGCGAGGGGGGCGGGAAGGCCTCCTACGAGCAGTACTTC.

The chain couples TRBV5-1 to TRBJ2-5; D is perhaps TRBD1 (5 bases). CDR3 length equals 15 residues. Trimming shortened V by 0 bases and J by 5 bases, and 14 bases separated the two germline ends. The germline gives CDR1 SGHRS, CDR2 YFSETQ. The CDR3 sequence: CASSLGQPRQETQYF. CDR3 nucleotide sequence: TGCGCCAGCAGCTTGGGACAGCCCCGGCAGGAGACCCAGTACTTC.

J is TRBJ2-4 and V is TRBV7-2, with D maybe TRBD2 (5 bases). With 5 bases removed from V and 13 bases from J, the gap between germline ends came to 18 bases. CDR1 and CDR2 from the germline V gene are SGHTA and FQGNSA. This CDR3 has 13 residues. CDR3 nucleotide sequence: TGTGCCAGCAGCGTTAAAGCGGATTTACCCCAGTACTTC. It specifies CASSVKADLPQYF.

This chain uses TRBV5-6 with TRBJ2-1; no definite D call. The germline V gene encodes CDR1 SGHDT and CDR2 YYEEEE. V dropped 2 bases and J dropped 12 bases, with 9 bases sitting between them. The CDR3 runs to 11 residues. CDR3 coding DNA: TGTGCCAGCAGCTTTCATTCGGGGCAGTTCTTC. Translated: CASSFHSGQFF.

In its sample, this clonotype was seen a few times. J is TRBJ1-2 and V is TRBV7-2; D perhaps matches TRBD1 (6 bases). Trimming removed 7 bases from V and 4 bases from J, with 19 bases in between. Germline assignment: CDR1 SGHTA and CDR2 FQGNSA. This CDR3 region has 15 residues. The CDR3 coding sequence is TGTGCCAGCACCTCACCTCAACAGGGAATCTATGGCTACACCTTC. This encodes CASTSPQQGIYGYTF.

In its sample, this clonotype was seen many times. The chain links TRBV6-5 to TRBJ2-1; 12 bases are a match to TRBD2. V shed 6 bases, J shed 3 bases, and the junction held 6 bases outside the gene matches. CDR1 and CDR2 from the germline V gene are MNHEY and SVGAGI. The CDR3 has 16 amino acids. In DNA form, the CDR3 reads TGTGCCAGCAGCCGGACTAGCGGGAAACTCTACAATGAGCAGTTCTTC. Its protein product is CASSRTSGKLYNEQFF.

V is TRBV18 and J is TRBJ2-5; the match to TRBD2 covers 8 bases. CDR3 length equals 16 residues. The V gene end was trimmed by 5 bases and the J gene end by 3 bases; junction bases not matched to a gene: 11. Germline V lookup: CDR1 KGHSH, CDR2 LQKENI. This chain's CDR3 is CASSSGIAGSEETQYF. The CDR3 nucleotides read TGTGCCAGCTCATCCGGGATAGCGGGAAGCGAAGAGACCCAGTACTTC.

A remark on this clonotype: A much larger clone differs by one base, so this may be a read error. The chain couples TRBV3-1 to TRBJ2-3; 7 bases match TRBD1. This CDR3 is built from 14 residues. Germline values: CDR1 LGHDT, CDR2 YNNKEL (reference sequence). V lost 3 bases to trimming and J lost 1 base; unmatched junction nucleotides: 1. CDR3 sequence: CASSHGTGTDTQYF. The CDR3 bases are TGTGCCAGCAGCCATGGGACAGGCACAGATACGCAGTATTTT.

The rearrangement links TRBV6-5 to TRBJ1-2; 7 bases agree with TRBD1. There are 13 residues in the CDR3. The ends lost 5 bases at V and 7 bases at J; junction bases unmatched: 7. Germline CDR1 reads MNHEY; CDR2 reads SVGAGI. The CDR3: CASSDDSGGGYTF. The DNA for the CDR3 is TGTGCCAGCAGTGACGATTCAGGGGGTGGCTACACCTTC.

The chain has TRBV7-2 and TRBJ1-2, with a tentative D call TRBD1 (5 bases). Trimming shortened V by 1 base and J by 7 bases, and 13 bases separated the two germline ends. This CDR3 has 14 residues. CDR1 is SGHTA and CDR2 is FQGNSA in the germline V gene. The CDR3 DNA reads TGTGCCAGCAGCTTAGTTGGGGCCGGAGGTGGCTACACCTTC. This codes for CASSLVGAGGGYTF.

The gene calls are TRBV20-1 and TRBJ2-5, with D perhaps TRBD1 (5 bases). The CDR3 contains 14 residues. The V end was cut by 3 bases, the J end by 11 bases, with 22 bases between. Germline CDR1 DFQATT, CDR2 SNEGSKA (reference sequence). The chain's CDR3 is CSASRDPQGNEQYF. In DNA form, the CDR3 reads TGCAGTGCTAGTCGAGACCCCCAGGGCAATGAGCAGTACTTC.

This clonotype has more than one count but fewer than ten. The chain is built from TRBV5-1 and TRBJ2-3; TRBD1 aligns across 8 bases. Germline CDR1 SGHRS, CDR2 YFSETQ. J gave up 2 bases and V 3 bases, and 5 bases lay outside the gene matches. This CDR3 is built from 15 residues. This CDR3 reads CASSSGTGITDTQYF. The DNA of the CDR3 is TGCGCCAGCAGCTCCGGGACAGGAATCACAGATACGCAGTATTTT.

This clonotype showed up many times. V and J are TRBV27 and TRBJ1-2; D not certain. Trimming left V 6 bases short and J 7 bases short, with 15 bases between. Germline CDR1 reads MNHEY; CDR2 reads SMNVEV (reference sequence). This CDR3 is built from 13 residues. CDR3 loop: CASSRRPEAGYTF. CDR3 DNA sequence: TGTGCCAGCAGCCGACGCCCAGAGGCTGGCTACACCTTC.

This clonotype was counted a few times. This chain links TRBV20-1 with TRBJ1-2; D is unclear. CDR1 DFQATT and CDR2 SNEGSKA come from the germline V gene (reference sequence). The V end lost 3 bases, the J end lost 4 bases, and 9 bases lay between the germline ends. The CDR3 consists of 12 residues. CDR3 residues: CSARHSAYGYTF. The CDR3 nucleotides are TGCAGTGCTAGGCACTCGGCCTATGGCTACACCTTC.